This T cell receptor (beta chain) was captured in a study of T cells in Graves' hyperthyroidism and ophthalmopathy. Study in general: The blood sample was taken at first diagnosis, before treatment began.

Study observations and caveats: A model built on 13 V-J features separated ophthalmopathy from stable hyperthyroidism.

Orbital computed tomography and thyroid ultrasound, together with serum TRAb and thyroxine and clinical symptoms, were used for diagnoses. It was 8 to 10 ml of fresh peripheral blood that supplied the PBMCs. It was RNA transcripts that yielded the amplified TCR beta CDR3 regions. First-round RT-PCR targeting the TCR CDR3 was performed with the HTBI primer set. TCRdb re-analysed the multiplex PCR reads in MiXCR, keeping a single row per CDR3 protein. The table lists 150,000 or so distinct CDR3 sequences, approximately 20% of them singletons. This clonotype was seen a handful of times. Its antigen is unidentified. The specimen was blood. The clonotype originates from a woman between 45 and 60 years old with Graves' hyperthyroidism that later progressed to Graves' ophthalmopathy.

In DNA form, the CDR3 reads TGTGCCAGCCAATTGGGACCTAACAATGAGCAGTTCTTC. It encodes CASQLGPNNEQFF. The chain uses TRBV2 and TRBJ2-1; D tentatively fits TRBD1 or TRBD2 (5 bases each). Trimming took off 8 bases at V and 5 bases at J, with 13 bases between the two ends. The CDR3 has 13 residues. Germline V lookup: CDR1 SNHLY, CDR2 FYNNEI.